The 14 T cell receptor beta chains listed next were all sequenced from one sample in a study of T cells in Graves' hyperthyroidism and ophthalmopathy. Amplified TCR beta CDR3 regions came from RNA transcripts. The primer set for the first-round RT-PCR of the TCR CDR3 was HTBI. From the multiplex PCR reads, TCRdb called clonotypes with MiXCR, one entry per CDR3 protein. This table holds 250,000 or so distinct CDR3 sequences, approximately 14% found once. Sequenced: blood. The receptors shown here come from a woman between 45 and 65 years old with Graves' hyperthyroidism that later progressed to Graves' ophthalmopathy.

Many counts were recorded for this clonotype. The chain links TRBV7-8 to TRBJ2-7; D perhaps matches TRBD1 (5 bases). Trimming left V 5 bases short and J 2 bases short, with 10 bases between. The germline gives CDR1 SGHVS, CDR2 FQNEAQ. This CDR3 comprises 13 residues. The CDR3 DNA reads TGTGCCAGCAGCCCCCAAGGGGCCTACGAGCAGTACTTC. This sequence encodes CASSPQGAYEQYF.

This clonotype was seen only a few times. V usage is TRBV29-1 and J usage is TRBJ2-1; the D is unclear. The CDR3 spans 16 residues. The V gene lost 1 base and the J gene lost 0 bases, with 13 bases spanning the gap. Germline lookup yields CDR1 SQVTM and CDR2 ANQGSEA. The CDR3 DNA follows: TGCAGCGTTGAAGGTTCGGAGCTTAGCTCCTACAATGAGCAGTTCTTC. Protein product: CSVEGSELSSYNEQFF.

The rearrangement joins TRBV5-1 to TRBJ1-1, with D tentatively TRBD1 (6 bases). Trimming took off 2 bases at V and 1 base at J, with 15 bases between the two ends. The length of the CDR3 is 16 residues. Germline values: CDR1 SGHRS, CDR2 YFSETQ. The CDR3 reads CASSFDIQGPNTEAFF. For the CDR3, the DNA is TGCGCCAGCAGCTTCGATATACAGGGCCCGAACACTGAAGCTTTCTTT.

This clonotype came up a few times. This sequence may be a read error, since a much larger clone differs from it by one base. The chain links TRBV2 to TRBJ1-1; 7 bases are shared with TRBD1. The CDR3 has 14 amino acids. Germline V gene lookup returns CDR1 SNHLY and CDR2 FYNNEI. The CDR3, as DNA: TGTACCAGCACAGGACAGGACGAGAACACTGAAGCTTTCTTT. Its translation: CTSTGQDENTEAFF.

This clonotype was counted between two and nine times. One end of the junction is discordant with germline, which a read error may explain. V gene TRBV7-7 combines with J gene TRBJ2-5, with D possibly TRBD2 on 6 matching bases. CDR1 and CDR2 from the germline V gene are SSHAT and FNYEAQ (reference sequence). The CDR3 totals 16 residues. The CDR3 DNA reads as TGTGCTAGCAGCTTAGCGCGGGGCGAAGGGGCGGAGACCCAGTACTTC. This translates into CASSLARGEGAETQYF.

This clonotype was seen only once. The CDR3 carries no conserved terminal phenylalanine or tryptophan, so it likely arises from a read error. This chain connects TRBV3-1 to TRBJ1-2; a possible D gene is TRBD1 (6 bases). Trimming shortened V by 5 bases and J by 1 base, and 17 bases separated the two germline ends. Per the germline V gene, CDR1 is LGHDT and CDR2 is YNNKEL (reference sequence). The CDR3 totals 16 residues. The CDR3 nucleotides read TGTGCCAGCAGCTTCAATCACAGGGAGAGTAACTATGGCTACACCCTC. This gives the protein CASSFNHRESNYGYTL.

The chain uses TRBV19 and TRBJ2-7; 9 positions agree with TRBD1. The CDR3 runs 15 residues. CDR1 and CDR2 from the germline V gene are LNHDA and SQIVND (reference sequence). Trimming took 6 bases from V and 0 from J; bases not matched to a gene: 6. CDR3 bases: TGTGCCAGTAGCTCAGGACAGGGGAGCTCCTACGAGCAGTACTTC. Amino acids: CASSSGQGSSYEQYF.

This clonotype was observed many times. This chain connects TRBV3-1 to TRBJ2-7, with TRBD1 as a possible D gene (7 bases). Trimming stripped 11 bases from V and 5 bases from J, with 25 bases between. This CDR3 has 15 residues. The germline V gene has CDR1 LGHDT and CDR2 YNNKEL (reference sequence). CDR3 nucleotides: TGTGCCGCCAAAGGTCGGGGGCAGGGGGGCAACGAGCAGTACTTC. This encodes CAAKGRGQGGNEQYF.

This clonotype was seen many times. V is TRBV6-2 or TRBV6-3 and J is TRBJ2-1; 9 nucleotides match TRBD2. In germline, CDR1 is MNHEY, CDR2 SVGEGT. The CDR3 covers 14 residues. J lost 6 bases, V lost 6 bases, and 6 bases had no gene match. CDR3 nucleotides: TGTGCCAGCAGACCCATGACTAGCGGCAATGAGCAGTTCTTC. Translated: CASRPMTSGNEQFF.

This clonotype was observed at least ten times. CDR3 in amino acids: CASSLRGYSNQPQHF. The CDR3 DNA sequence: TGTGCCAGCAGTTTGCGGGGTTATAGCAATCAGCCCCAGCATTTT. The chain links TRBV28 to TRBJ1-5; D is uncertain. The CDR3 totals 15 residues. The germline V and J ends were trimmed by 3 bases and 0 bases, with 9 bases remaining between them. Germline assignment: CDR1 MDHEN and CDR2 SYDVKM.

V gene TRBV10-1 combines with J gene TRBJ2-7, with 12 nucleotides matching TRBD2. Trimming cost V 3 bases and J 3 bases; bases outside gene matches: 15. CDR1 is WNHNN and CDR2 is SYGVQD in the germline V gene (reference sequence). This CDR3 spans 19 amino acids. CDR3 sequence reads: CASSDHRTSGASGIYEQYF. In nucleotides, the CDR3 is TGCGCCAGCAGTGATCACCGGACTAGCGGGGCGTCCGGGATCTACGAGCAGTACTTC.

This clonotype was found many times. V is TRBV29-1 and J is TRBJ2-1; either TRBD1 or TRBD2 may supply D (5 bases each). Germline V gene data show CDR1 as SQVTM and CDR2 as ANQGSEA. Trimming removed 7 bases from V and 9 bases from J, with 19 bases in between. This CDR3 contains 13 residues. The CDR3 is CSERRGVEGEQFF. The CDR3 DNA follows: TGCAGCGAGAGGAGAGGGGTGGAAGGTGAGCAGTTCTTC.

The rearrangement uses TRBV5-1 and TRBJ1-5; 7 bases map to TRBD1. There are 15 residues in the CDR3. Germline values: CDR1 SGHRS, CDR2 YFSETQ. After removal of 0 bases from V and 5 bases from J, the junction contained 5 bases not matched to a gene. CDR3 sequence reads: CASSLGQGLDQPQHF. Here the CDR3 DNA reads TGCGCCAGCAGCTTGGGACAGGGTCTGGATCAGCCCCAGCATTTT.

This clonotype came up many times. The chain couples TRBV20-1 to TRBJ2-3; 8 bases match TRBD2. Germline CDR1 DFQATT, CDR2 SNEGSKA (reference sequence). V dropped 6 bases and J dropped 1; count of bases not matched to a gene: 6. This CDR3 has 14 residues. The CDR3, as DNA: TGCAGTGCCCCGGGGGGGAGCGGCACAGATACGCAGTATTTT. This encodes CSAPGGSGTDTQYF.